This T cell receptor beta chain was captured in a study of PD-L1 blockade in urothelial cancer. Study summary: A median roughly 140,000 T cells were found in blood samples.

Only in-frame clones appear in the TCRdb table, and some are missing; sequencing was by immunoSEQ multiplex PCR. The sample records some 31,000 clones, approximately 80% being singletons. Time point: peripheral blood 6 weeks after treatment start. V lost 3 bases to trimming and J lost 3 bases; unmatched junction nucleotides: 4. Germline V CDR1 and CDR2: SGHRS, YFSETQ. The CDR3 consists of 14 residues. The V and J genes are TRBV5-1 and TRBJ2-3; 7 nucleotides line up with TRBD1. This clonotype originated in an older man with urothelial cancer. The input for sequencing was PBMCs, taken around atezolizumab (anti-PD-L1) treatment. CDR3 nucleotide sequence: TGCGCCAGCAGCTCCGACAGGGTGACAGATACGCAGTATTTT. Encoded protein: CASSSDRVTDTQYF.